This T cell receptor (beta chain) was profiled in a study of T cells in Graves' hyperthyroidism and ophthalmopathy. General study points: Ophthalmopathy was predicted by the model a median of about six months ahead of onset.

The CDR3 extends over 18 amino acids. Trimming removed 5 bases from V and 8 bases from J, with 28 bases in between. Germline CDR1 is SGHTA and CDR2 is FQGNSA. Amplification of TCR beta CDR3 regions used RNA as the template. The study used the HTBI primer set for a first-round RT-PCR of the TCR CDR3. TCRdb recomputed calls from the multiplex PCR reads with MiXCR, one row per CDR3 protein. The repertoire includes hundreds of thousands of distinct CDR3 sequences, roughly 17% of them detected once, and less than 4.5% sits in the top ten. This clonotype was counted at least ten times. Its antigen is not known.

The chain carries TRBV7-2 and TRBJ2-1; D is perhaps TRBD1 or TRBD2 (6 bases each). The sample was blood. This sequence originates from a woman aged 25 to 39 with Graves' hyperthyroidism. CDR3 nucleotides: TGTGCCAGCAGCACAACCAGGTGGAGGGCAGGGGAAAGACATGAGCAGTTCTTC. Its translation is CASSTTRWRAGERHEQFF.